The 31 T cell receptor beta chains below were found in one sample sequenced in a study of cytomegalovirus exposure and HLA in healthy donors. 13 Jbeta primers and 60 Vbeta primers were used for the PCR. Repertoires were generated with immunoSEQ multiplex PCR, while TCRdb's copy carries only in-frame clones and drops some. The data contain fewer than 250,000 clones, around 67% of them singletons. The sequenced sample consisted of PBMCs. The receptors shown here come from a woman in her 30s in good health and CMV-seropositive.

CDR3 in amino acids: CASSFKGDGTDTQYF. Written as DNA, the CDR3 is TGTGCCAGCAGCTTCAAGGGGGATGGGACAGATACGCAGTATTTT. The V and J genes are TRBV5-5 and TRBJ2-3, with D possibly being TRBD1 (6 bases). The V end was cut by 2 bases, the J end by 3 bases, with 13 bases between. The CDR3 loop spans 15 amino acids. Germline lookup yields CDR1 SGHKS and CDR2 YYEKEE (reference sequence).

The sample holds a few counts of this clone. The V and J genes are TRBV6-5 and TRBJ2-5, with D tentatively TRBD2 (6 bases). The ends were cut back, 0 bases at V and 4 bases at J, with 12 bases in the middle. This CDR3 region has 15 residues. Germline V gene data show CDR1 as MNHEY and CDR2 as SVGAGI. The CDR3 DNA sequence: TGTGCCAGCAGTTACTCGCTATGGGGGGTAGAGACCCAGTACTTC. This translates into CASSYSLWGVETQYF.

This clone has only one observation. This chain uses TRBV11-2 with TRBJ1-1; D is uncertain. Germline assignment: CDR1 SGHAT and CDR2 FQNNGV. The CDR3 is made up of 15 amino acids. The ends were cut back, 1 base at V and 0 bases at J, with 9 bases in the middle. Here the CDR3 DNA reads TGTGCCAGCAGCTTAGTTGGAGGCCTGAACACTGAAGCTTTCTTT. It translates to CASSLVGGLNTEAFF.

This clone showed up just a few times. CDR3 DNA sequence: TGTGCCAGCAGTTCCCCTAGCGGTTACCACTACGAGCAGTACTTC. Amino acid sequence: CASSSPSGYHYEQYF. The gene calls are TRBV27 and TRBJ2-7, with TRBD2 matching 7 bases. Per germline, CDR1 MNHEY and CDR2 SMNVEV (reference sequence). The CDR3 totals 15 residues. V trimming: 4 bases; J trimming: 3 bases; junction bases outside the gene matches: 9.

This clone was detected only once. The chain links TRBV27 to TRBJ2-1; tentative D call: TRBD2 (6 bases). The CDR3 consists of 14 residues. Per germline, CDR1 MNHEY and CDR2 SMNVEV (reference sequence). V was shortened by 8 bases and J by 0 bases, with 11 bases between the two germline ends. Here the CDR3 reads CASGAGSSYNEQFF. The DNA of the CDR3 is TGTGCCAGCGGAGCGGGTAGCTCCTACAATGAGCAGTTCTTC.

J is TRBJ2-7 and V is TRBV28; 9 positions match TRBD2. CDR1 and CDR2 (germline): MDHEN, SYDVKM. CDR3 length equals 15 residues. Trimming removed 6 bases from V and 5 bases from J; junction bases left unmatched: 11. The CDR3 DNA sequence: TGTGCCAGCAGAAATCCCGAGCGGGAGGTACACGAGCAGTACTTC. It encodes CASRNPEREVHEQYF.

This chain links TRBV28 with TRBJ1-1, with 8 positions matching TRBD1. CDR1 is MDHEN, CDR2 SYDVKM, per germline. The CDR3 has 14 residues. V was clipped by 10 bases and J by 1 base; unmatched bases: 8. The CDR3 sequence is CAIRQGSWNTEAFF. In DNA form, the CDR3 reads TGTGCCATTAGACAGGGGTCGTGGAACACTGAAGCTTTCTTT.

The chain is built from TRBV6-6 and TRBJ1-3, with 7 nucleotides matching TRBD1. J lost 4 bases, V lost 2 bases, and 5 bases had no gene match. The CDR3 consists of 15 residues. In germline, CDR1 is MNHNY, CDR2 SVGAGI (reference sequence). CDR3 nucleotide sequence: TGTGCCAGCAGTTACAGGGGGCAGTCCGGAAACACCATATATTTT. Its translation is CASSYRGQSGNTIYF.

This chain connects TRBV6-5 to TRBJ1-3; possibly TRBD1 for D (6 bases). The germline gives CDR1 MNHEY, CDR2 SVGAGI. The CDR3 is 14 residues long. Trimming took 6 bases from V and 3 from J, leaving 12 bases between them. The CDR3 reads CASSFTGFGNTIYF. CDR3 nucleotides: TGTGCCAGCAGCTTTACAGGGTTTGGAAACACCATATATTTT.

The table lists this clone with a few counts. The rearrangement joins TRBV19 to TRBJ2-2; perhaps TRBD2 as D (6 bases). Deletions cut 0 bases from V and 4 bases from J, with 12 bases between. From germline, CDR1 is LNHDA and CDR2 SQIVND (reference sequence). This CDR3 comprises 16 residues. CDR3 protein: CASSIDGRPVTGELFF. The CDR3 coding sequence is TGTGCCAGTAGTATAGACGGGAGACCGGTCACCGGGGAGCTGTTTTTT.

Here the CDR3 DNA reads TGTGCCAGTAGTATCCCCGGGACAGGGAAGTATCACTATGGCTACACCTTC. The encoded protein is CASSIPGTGKYHYGYTF. The rearrangement joins TRBV19 to TRBJ1-2; 9 nucleotides match TRBD1. Germline lookup yields CDR1 LNHDA and CDR2 SQIVND (reference sequence). Germline trimming cut 3 bases from V and 3 bases from J; bases unmatched to any gene: 11. The CDR3 sequence is 17 residues long.

The V gene is TRBV6-1, the J gene TRBJ2-5; 9 bases agree with TRBD1. The CDR3 runs 15 residues. Trimming took 5 bases from V and 5 from J; bases not matched to a gene: 9. Germline-derived CDR1 and CDR2 are MNHNS and SASEGT. The DNA for the CDR3 is TGTGCCAGCAGTCAATCACAGGGGGCTAAGGAGACCCAGTACTTC. The encoded protein is CASSQSQGAKETQYF.

For this clone: A junction boundary mismatches the germline segment, possibly from a read error. This chain joins TRBV7-9 and TRBJ2-1; a weak D match, TRBD2 (6 bases). This CDR3 region has 16 residues. CDR1 and CDR2 from the germline V gene are SEHNR and FQNEAQ (reference sequence). The CDR3 here is CSSSWARAGDYNEQFF. As DNA, the CDR3 is TGTTCCAGCAGCTGGGCCCGAGCGGGTGATTACAATGAGCAGTTCTTC.

J is TRBJ2-7 and V is TRBV28, with D tentatively TRBD2 (6 bases). Germline V gene lookup returns CDR1 MDHEN and CDR2 SYDVKM. V lost 5 bases, J lost 5 bases, and 16 bases lay in between. The CDR3 has 14 amino acids. The CDR3 loop reads CASSLRRGDDEQYF. CDR3 coding DNA: TGTGCCAGCAGTCTTCGACGCGGGGACGACGAGCAGTACTTC.

The rearrangement uses TRBV7-2 and TRBJ2-1; unclear D gene. Germline values: CDR1 SGHTA, CDR2 FQGNSA. This CDR3 contains 12 residues. V lost 5 bases and J lost 8, with 10 bases in between. The CDR3 DNA reads as TGTGCCAGCAGCGCGTTCAGCGATGAGCAGTTCTTC. Its protein product is CASSAFSDEQFF.

The genes are TRBV6-6 and TRBJ1-2; 8 bases map to TRBD1. Germline V lookup: CDR1 MNHNY, CDR2 SVGAGI (reference sequence). This CDR3 comprises 15 residues. Losses at the gene ends were 4 bases for V and 3 bases for J; bases not matched to a gene: 7. The CDR3 DNA follows: TGTGCCAGCAGTTCGGACAGGGTCGCTGACTATGGCTACACCTTC. Amino acid sequence: CASSSDRVADYGYTF.

The V gene is TRBV5-6, the J gene TRBJ1-2, with a tentative D call TRBD1 (5 bases). The CDR3 extends over 15 amino acids. Trimming took 4 bases from V and 0 from J, leaving 13 bases between them. The V gene's germline CDR1 is SGHDT and CDR2 YYEEEE. CDR3 protein: CASSLEQGTNYGYTF. In DNA, the CDR3 is TGTGCCAGCAGCCTAGAGCAGGGCACTAACTATGGCTACACCTTC.

This clone was observed a handful of times. The rearrangement joins TRBV5-1 to TRBJ1-4, with a possible D match to TRBD1 (5 bases). V gave up 6 bases and J gave up 6 bases, with 18 bases separating them. Germline V gives CDR1 SGHRS, CDR2 YFSETQ. This CDR3 region has 15 residues. As DNA, the CDR3 is TGCGCCAGCACCCCCTCCGGGGGTTCGCATGAAAAACTGTTTTTT. It codes for CASTPSGGSHEKLFF.

The chain links TRBV7-2 to TRBJ2-1; no reliable D call. The CDR3 is 14 amino acids. Trimming removed 2 bases at V and 7 bases at J, with 12 bases between. Germline loops: CDR1 SGHTA, CDR2 FQGNSA. Here the CDR3 DNA reads TGTGCCAGCAGCTTAATTCCGGGTGCAAATGAGCAGTTCTTC. It codes for CASSLIPGANEQFF.

V and J are TRBV19 and TRBJ2-7; perhaps TRBD1 as D (5 bases). Germline V gene lookup returns CDR1 LNHDA and CDR2 SQIVND (reference sequence). V shed 1 base and J shed 1 base, with 11 bases lying between them. The CDR3 loop spans 15 amino acids. The CDR3 protein is CASSIGQGFSYEQYF. DNA of the CDR3: TGTGCCAGTAGTATAGGCCAGGGATTTTCCTACGAGCAGTACTTC.

This sequence joins TRBV7-9 and TRBJ2-6, with 7 bases aligning to TRBD2. Germline values: CDR1 SEHNR, CDR2 FQNEAQ (reference sequence). The trim removed 5 bases at V and 0 bases at J, leaving 4 bases unmatched. The CDR3 covers 16 residues. CDR3 amino acids: CASSPSGPSGANVLTF. CDR3 in DNA: TGTGCCAGCAGCCCTAGCGGTCCCTCTGGGGCCAACGTCCTGACTTTC.

The table lists this clone with a few counts. The J gene is TRBJ1-2, the V gene TRBV4-1, with D possibly matching TRBD1 (6 bases). The CDR3 totals 15 residues. V lost 5 bases and J lost 3, with 16 bases in between. Germline CDR1 is MGHRA and CDR2 is YSYEKL. CDR3 nucleotides: TGCGCCAGCAGCAACCAGGGGAAAGGAGACTATGGCTACACCTTC. This codes for CASSNQGKGDYGYTF.

This chain joins TRBV5-5 and TRBJ2-1; D perhaps matches TRBD2 (5 bases). The CDR3 runs to 13 residues. Trimming removed 7 bases from V and 5 bases from J, with 13 bases in between. The germline gives CDR1 SGHKS, CDR2 YYEKEE (reference sequence). The CDR3, as DNA: TGTGCCAGCCTCGCGGGTTACAACAATGAGCAGTTCTTC. It is translated as CASLAGYNNEQFF.

J is TRBJ2-7 and V is TRBV5-1; TRBD1 matches 8 bases. Germline V gene sequence: CDR1 SGHRS, CDR2 YFSETQ. The V gene end was trimmed by 3 bases and the J gene end by 3 bases; junction bases not matched to a gene: 2. The CDR3 has 13 residues. The CDR3 sequence: CASSSGTGYEQYF. In DNA, the CDR3 is TGCGCCAGCAGCTCGGGGACAGGCTACGAGCAGTACTTC.

The chain carries TRBV7-9 and TRBJ1-1; TRBD1 matches at 12 bases. Germline CDR1 reads SEHNR; CDR2 reads FQNEAQ (reference sequence). The V gene end was trimmed by 4 bases and the J gene end by 7 bases; junction bases not matched to a gene: 7. CDR3 length: 15 amino acids. DNA of the CDR3: TGTGCCAGCAGCTACCCGGGACAGGGGGCGAGTGAAGCTTTCTTT. Protein product: CASSYPGQGASEAFF.

This chain joins TRBV6-4 and TRBJ2-3; perhaps TRBD2 as D (6 bases). There are 14 residues in the CDR3. CDR1 is MRHNA and CDR2 is SNTAGT in the germline V gene. With 6 bases removed from V and 2 bases from J, the gap between germline ends came to 12 bases. In DNA form, the CDR3 reads TGTGCCAGCAGGGGACTGGCCTCCACAGATACGCAGTATTTT. This codes for CASRGLASTDTQYF.

This clone was detected only once. This chain links TRBV14 with TRBJ2-2; 9 bases agree with TRBD2. Germline CDR1 reads SGHDN; CDR2 reads FVKESK. V dropped 3 bases and J dropped 1; count of bases not matched to a gene: 6. CDR3 length: 17 amino acids. The CDR3 here is CASSHRSGSENTGELFF. The DNA for the CDR3 is TGTGCCAGCAGCCACCGTAGCGGGAGCGAGAACACCGGGGAGCTGTTTTTT.

The rearrangement joins TRBV18 to TRBJ2-6; no definite D call. Germline CDR1 is KGHSH and CDR2 is LQKENI. The ends were cut back, 4 bases at V and 1 base at J, with 5 bases in the middle. The CDR3 is made up of 14 amino acids. This chain's CDR3 is CASSRISGANVLTF. The CDR3 nucleotides are TGTGCCAGCTCACGTATATCTGGGGCCAACGTCCTGACTTTC.

The chain has TRBV29-1 and TRBJ2-1; 10 positions agree with TRBD2. The CDR3 totals 20 residues. CDR1 and CDR2 from the germline V gene are SQVTM and ANQGSEA. After removal of 2 bases from V and 6 bases from J, the junction contained 22 bases not matched to a gene. CDR3 sequence reads: CSVETYAPGTSALRANEQFF. The DNA for the CDR3 is TGCAGCGTTGAAACATACGCTCCCGGGACTAGCGCCCTGAGGGCCAATGAGCAGTTCTTC.

This rearrangement joins TRBV18 to TRBJ1-1; TRBD1 agrees at 8 bases. Trimming at V came to 8 bases and at J to 1 base, leaving 3 bases not matched to a gene. Germline V gives CDR1 KGHSH, CDR2 LQKENI. The CDR3 is made up of 13 amino acids. The CDR3: CASLGQANTEAFF. The DNA for the CDR3 is TGTGCCAGCCTGGGACAGGCGAACACTGAAGCTTTCTTT.

The V and J genes are TRBV7-6 and TRBJ2-5; 9 positions match TRBD1. Germline V gives CDR1 SGHVS, CDR2 FNYEAQ. This CDR3 has 16 amino acids. The junction had 10 bases not matched to a gene; V was cut back by 4 bases and J by 4 bases. CDR3 nucleotides: TGTGCCAGCAGCTCTCGTACAGGGGGCGAGGGAGAGACCCAGTACTTC. Protein: CASSSRTGGEGETQYF.